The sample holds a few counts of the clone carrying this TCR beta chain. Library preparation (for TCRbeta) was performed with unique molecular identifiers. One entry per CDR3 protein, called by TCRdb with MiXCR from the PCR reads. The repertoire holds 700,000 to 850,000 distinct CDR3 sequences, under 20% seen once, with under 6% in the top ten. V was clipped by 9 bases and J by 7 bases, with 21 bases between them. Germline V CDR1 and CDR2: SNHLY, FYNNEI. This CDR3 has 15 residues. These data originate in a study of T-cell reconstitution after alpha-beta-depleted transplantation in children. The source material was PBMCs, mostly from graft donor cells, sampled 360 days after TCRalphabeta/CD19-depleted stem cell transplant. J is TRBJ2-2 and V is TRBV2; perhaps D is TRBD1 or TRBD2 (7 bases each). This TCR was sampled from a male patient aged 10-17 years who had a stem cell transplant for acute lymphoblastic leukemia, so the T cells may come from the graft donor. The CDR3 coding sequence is TGTGCCAGTACCGGTATCAGGGGGGGCTTCGGGGAGCTGTTTTTT. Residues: CASTGIRGGFGELFF. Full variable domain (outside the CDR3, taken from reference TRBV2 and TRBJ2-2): EPEVTQTPSHQVTQMGQEVILRCVPISNHLYFYWYRQILGQKVEFLVSFYNNEISEKSEIFDDQFSVERPDGSNFTLKIRSTKLEDSAMYFCASTGIRGGFGELFFGEGSRLTVL.